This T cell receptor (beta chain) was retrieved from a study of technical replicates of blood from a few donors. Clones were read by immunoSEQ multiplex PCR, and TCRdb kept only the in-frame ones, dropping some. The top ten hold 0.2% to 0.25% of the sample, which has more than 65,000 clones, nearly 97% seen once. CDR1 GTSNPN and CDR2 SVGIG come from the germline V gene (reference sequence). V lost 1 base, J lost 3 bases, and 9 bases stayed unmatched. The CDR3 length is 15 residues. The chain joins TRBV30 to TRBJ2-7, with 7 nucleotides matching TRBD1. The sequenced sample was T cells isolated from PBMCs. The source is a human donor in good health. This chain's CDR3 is CAWSGRQGPFYEQYF. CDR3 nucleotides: TGTGCCTGGAGTGGCCGACAGGGCCCCTTCTACGAGCAGTACTTC. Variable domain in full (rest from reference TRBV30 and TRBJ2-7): SQTIHQWPATLVQPVGSPLSLECTVEGTSNPNLYWYRQAAGRGLQLLFYSVGIGQISSEVPQNLSASRPQDRQFILSSKKLLLSDSGFYLCAWSGRQGPFYEQYFGPGTRLTVT.